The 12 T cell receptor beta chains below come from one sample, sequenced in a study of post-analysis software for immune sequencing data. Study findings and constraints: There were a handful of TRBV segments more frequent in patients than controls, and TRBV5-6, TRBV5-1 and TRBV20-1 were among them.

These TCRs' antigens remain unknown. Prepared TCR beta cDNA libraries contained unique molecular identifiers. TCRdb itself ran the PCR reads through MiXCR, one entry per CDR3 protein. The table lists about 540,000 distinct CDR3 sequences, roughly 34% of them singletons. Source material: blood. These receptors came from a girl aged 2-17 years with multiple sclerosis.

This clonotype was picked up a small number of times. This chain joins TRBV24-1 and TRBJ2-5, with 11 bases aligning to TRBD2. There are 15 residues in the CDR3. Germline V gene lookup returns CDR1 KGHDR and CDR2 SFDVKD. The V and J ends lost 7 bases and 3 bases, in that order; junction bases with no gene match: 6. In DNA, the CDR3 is TGTGCCACCAGCACCCCACTAGCGGGGGAAGAGACCCAGTACTTC. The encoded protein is CATSTPLAGEETQYF.

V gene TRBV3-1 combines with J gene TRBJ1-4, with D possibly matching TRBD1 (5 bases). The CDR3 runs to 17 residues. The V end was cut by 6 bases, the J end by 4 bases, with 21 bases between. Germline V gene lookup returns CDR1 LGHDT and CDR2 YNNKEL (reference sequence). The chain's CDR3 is CASSPDYSGRINEKLFF. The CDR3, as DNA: TGTGCCAGCAGTCCCGATTACTCGGGACGGATTAATGAAAAACTGTTTTTT.

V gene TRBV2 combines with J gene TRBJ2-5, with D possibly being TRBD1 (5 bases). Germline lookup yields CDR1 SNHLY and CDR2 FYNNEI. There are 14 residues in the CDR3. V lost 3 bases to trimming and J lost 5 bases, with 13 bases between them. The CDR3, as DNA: TGTGCCAGCAGTGAGCGTGGGGCCCTCGAGACCCAGTACTTC. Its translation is CASSERGALETQYF.

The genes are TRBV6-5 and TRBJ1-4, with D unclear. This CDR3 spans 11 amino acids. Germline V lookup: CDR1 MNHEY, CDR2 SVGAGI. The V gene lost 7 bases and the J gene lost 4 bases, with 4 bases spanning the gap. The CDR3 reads CASKINEKLFF. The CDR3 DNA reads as TGTGCCAGCAAAATTAATGAAAAACTGTTTTTT.

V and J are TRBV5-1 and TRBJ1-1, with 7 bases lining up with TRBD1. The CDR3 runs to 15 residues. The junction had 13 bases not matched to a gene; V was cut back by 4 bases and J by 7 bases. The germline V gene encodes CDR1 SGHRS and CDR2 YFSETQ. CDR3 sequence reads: CASSARQGPLLEAFF. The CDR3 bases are TGCGCCAGCAGCGCAAGACAGGGTCCCCTACTTGAAGCTTTCTTT.

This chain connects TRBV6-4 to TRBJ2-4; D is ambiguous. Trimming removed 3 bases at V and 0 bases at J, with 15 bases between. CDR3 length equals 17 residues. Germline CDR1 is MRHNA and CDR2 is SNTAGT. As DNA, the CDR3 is TGTGCCAGCAGTGAAGTTGGGCAGCGATTAGCCAAAAACATTCAGTACTTC. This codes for CASSEVGQRLAKNIQYF.

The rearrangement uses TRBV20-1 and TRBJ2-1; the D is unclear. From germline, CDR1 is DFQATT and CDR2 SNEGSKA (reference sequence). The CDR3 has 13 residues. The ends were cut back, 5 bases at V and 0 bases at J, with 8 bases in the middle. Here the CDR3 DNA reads TGCAGTGCTCGGCCGAGCTCCTACAATGAGCAGTTCTTC. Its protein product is CSARPSSYNEQFF.

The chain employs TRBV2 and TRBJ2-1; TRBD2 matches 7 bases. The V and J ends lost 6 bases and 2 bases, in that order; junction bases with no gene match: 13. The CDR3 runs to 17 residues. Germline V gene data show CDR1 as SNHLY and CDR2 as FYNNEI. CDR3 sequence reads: CASRIGGGLSAYNEQFF. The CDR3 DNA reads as TGTGCCAGCAGGATTGGGGGGGGTTTAAGTGCCTACAATGAGCAGTTCTTC. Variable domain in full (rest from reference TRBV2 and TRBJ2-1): EPEVTQTPSHQVTQMGQEVILRCVPISNHLYFYWYRQILGQKVEFLVSFYNNEISEKSEIFDDQFSVERPDGSNFTLKIRSTKLEDSAMYFCASRIGGGLSAYNEQFFGPGTRLTVL.

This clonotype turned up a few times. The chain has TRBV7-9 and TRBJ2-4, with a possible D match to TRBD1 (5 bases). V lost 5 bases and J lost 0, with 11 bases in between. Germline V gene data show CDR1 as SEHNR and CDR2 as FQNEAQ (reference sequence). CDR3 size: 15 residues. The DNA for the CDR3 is TGTGCCAGCAGCAGTGACAGACTAGCCAAAAACATTCAGTACTTC. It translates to CASSSDRLAKNIQYF.

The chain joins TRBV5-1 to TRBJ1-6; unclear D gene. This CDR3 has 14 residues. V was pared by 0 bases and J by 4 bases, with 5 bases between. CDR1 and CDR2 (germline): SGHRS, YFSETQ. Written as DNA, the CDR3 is TGCGCCAGCAGCTTGGGAGGATATAATTCACCCCTCCACTTT. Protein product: CASSLGGYNSPLHF. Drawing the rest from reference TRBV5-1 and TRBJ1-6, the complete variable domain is KAGVTQTPRYLIKTRGQQVTLSCSPISGHRSVSWYQQTPGQGLQFLFEYFSETQRNKGNFPGRFSGRQFSNSRSEMNVSTLELGDSALYLCASSLGGYNSPLHFGNGTRLTVT.

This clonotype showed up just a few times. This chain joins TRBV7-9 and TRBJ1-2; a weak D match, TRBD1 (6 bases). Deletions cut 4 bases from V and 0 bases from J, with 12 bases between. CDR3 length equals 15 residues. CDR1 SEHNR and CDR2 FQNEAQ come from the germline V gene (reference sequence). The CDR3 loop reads CASSSPGTTNYGYTF. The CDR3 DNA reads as TGTGCCAGCAGCTCCCCCGGGACAACTAACTATGGCTACACCTTC.

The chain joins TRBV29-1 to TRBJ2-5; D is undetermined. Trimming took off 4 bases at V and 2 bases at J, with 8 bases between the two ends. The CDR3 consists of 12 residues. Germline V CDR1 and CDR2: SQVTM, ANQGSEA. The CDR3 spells CSVVAAQETQYF. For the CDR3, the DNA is TGCAGCGTTGTGGCAGCTCAAGAGACCCAGTACTTC.